A selection of T cell receptor beta chains follows, all from one sample in a study of blood T cell repertoires in COVID-19. The data were produced by immunoSEQ multiplex PCR, yet TCRdb's version contains in-frame clones alone and is incomplete. This table has about 60,000 clones, 75% to 80% appearing once. The sample consisted of peripheral blood. All receptors derive from a man aged 45-60 years with active or convalescent COVID-19. Each CDR3 is given with its conserved first and last residue. The D gene is left open where the match is weak. Expanded clones get a size class; other rows say once, few or many, or leave the size out.

clone_size,v_call,j_call,d_call,cdr3_nt,cdr3_aa
-,TRBV11-2,TRBJ1-1,-,TGTGCCAGCAGCTTAGACGGGGGATCAATCTGGAAAGCTTTCTTT,CASSLDGGSIWKAFF
-,TRBV9,TRBJ1-5,TRBD1,TGTGCCAGCAGCGTAGGAGGTGTGGGGGACAGTAATCAGCCCCAGCATTTT,CASSVGGVGDSNQPQHF
-,TRBV27,TRBJ2-5,TRBD1,TGTGCCAGCAGTCGAGACAGGGGTGGGACGGAGACCCAGTACTTC,CASSRDRGGTETQYF
-,TRBV6-5,TRBJ1-1,TRBD1,TGTGCCAGCACAAGGGACAGCCACACTGAAGCTTTCTTT,CASTRDSHTEAFF
-,TRBV3-1/TRBV3-2,TRBJ2-2,TRBD1,TGTGCCAGCAGCCAGCGACAGGGGGCCGGGGAGCTGTTTTTT,CASSQRQGAGELFF
-,TRBV19,TRBJ2-2,TRBD2,TGTGCCAGTATCCAGTCTAGCGGGAGGATTAACACCGGGGAGCTGTTTTTT,CASIQSSGRINTGELFF
once,TRBV9,TRBJ2-3,TRBD2,TGTGCCAGCAGCATCATCGGCGGGGGTGGCACAGATACGCAGTATTTT,CASSIIGGGGTDTQYF
-,TRBV5-4,TRBJ1-1,-,TGTGCCAGCAGCTTGGATGCGGATATGAACACTGAAGCTTTCTTT,CASSLDADMNTEAFF
-,TRBV6-5,TRBJ1-1,-,TGTGCCAGCAGTTACTCGTACTCGTCGAACACTGAAGCTTTCTTT,CASSYSYSSNTEAFF
-,TRBV11-3,TRBJ2-5,-,TGTGCCAGCAGCTCCGGGGGGACCCAGTACTTC,CASSSGGTQYF
-,TRBV5-6,TRBJ2-5,-,TGTGCCAGCAGCTTGGGCGGGACCCCCCTGGGAGAGACCCAGTACTTC,CASSLGGTPLGETQYF
few,TRBV14,TRBJ2-7,-,TGTGCCAGCAGCCCCTCGGGTTACGAGCAGTACTTC,CASSPSGYEQYF
once,TRBV5-1,TRBJ2-2,TRBD1,TGCGCCAGCAAAGACCCGGGCAGGGGGCAGACCGGGGAGCTGTTTTTT,CASKDPGRGQTGELFF
-,TRBV20-1,TRBJ2-3,TRBD2,TGCAGTGCTAGTGTTAGCGGGAGGAATTCAGATACGCAGTATTTT,CSASVSGRNSDTQYF
-,TRBV4-1,TRBJ2-1,-,TGCGCCAGCAGCCAAGTCAGGGGTCGTGGGGGTAATGAGCAGTTCTTC,CASSQVRGRGGNEQFF
-,TRBV7-9,TRBJ2-3,TRBD2,TGTGCCAGCAGCTCGCATACAACTAGCGGAGATACGCAGTATTTT,CASSSHTTSGDTQYF
-,TRBV4-1,TRBJ2-7,-,TGCGCCAGCAGCCAAGTTCGTGGGGAGCGATACGAGCAGTACTTC,CASSQVRGERYEQYF
-,TRBV7-2,TRBJ1-5,-,TGTGCCAGCAGCGAAAAGTGGGGGGGCGATCAGCCCCAGCATTTT,CASSEKWGGDQPQHF
-,TRBV19,TRBJ2-7,TRBD2,TGTGCCAGTAGCTATGGGGGGGGGATGACTTCCTACGAGCAGTACTTC,CASSYGGGMTSYEQYF
-,TRBV4-1,TRBJ2-7,-,TGCGCCAGCAGCCTAGGAGCGGAGTACGAGCAGTACTTC,CASSLGAEYEQYF
-,TRBV3-1/TRBV3-2,TRBJ1-2,TRBD1,TGTGCCAGCAGCCAAGCCCGGACAGGAAACTTCTATGGCTACACCTTC,CASSQARTGNFYGYTF
-,TRBV12-5,TRBJ2-3,TRBD1,TGTGCTAGTGGTTTGGACCCGGGACAGAGCACAGATACGCAGTATTTT,CASGLDPGQSTDTQYF